These 6 T cell receptor beta chains were sequenced from one sample in a study of tumor-infiltrating lymphocytes in primary liver carcinoma. For each extraction, RNA and DNA were obtained together from about 20-30 mg of unsorted bulk tissue. The input was around 530 ng total RNA; TCR beta cDNA was made from it with a constant-region primer. Three nested multiplex PCR rounds of slightly modified ARM-PCR generated TCR beta libraries. TRBV1-TRBV30 forward primers paired with a C-beta reverse primer drove the first two PCR rounds, roughly 10 cycles each. One entry per CDR3 protein, called by TCRdb with MiXCR from the multiplex PCR reads. The table lists roughly 190,000 distinct CDR3 sequences, over 80% of them singletons, with around 18% in the top ten. Input material: tumor tissue from primary liver carcinoma. These receptors were taken from a man aged 35 to 55 with primary liver carcinoma and hepatitis B virus infection.

To note about this clonotype: A much larger clone lies a single base off, so this may be a read error. The gene calls are TRBV9 and TRBJ2-1, with 8 bases aligning to TRBD1. The J segment lost 8 bases and the V segment lost 9 bases, leaving 16 bases of the junction unmatched. The CDR3 runs to 15 residues. The germline V gene encodes CDR1 SGDLS and CDR2 YYNGEE. CDR3 coding DNA: TGTGCCAACACCCGCGGGACAGGTGGTAGTGATGAGCAGTTCTTC. Translated, it gives CANTRGTGGSDEQFF.

Worth noting for this clonotype: Mismatch with germline at one junction end may stem from a read error. This chain uses TRBV29-1 with TRBJ2-5, with a tentative D call TRBD1 (6 bases). The CDR3 is made up of 12 amino acids. Looked up from germline, CDR1 is SQVTM and CDR2 is ANQGSEA. Here the CDR3 DNA reads TGCGGCGTGCCACAGGGATGGACGACCCAGAACTTC. As protein: CGVPQGWTTQNF.

Turning to this clonotype: The germline gene is not matched at one end of the junction; a read error may be the cause. The gene calls are TRBV4-2 and TRBJ1-2, with D unclear. Per the germline V gene, CDR1 is LGHNA and CDR2 is YNFKEQ. CDR3 length: 15 residues. CDR3 amino acids: CVSSQEVIGVGGYTF. In nucleotides, the CDR3 is TGTGTCAGCAGCCAGGAAGTAATCGGGGTGGGCGGTTACACCTTC.

This clonotype was seen at least ten times. The CDR3 here is CASSFNGDRANEQFF. The CDR3 bases are TGTGCCAGCAGCTTTAACGGGGACAGGGCCAATGAGCAGTTCTTC. The rearrangement joins TRBV5-5 to TRBJ2-1; 9 bases fit TRBD1. Per germline, CDR1 SGHKS and CDR2 YYEKEE (reference sequence). The length of the CDR3 is 15 residues. V shed 2 bases and J 6 bases; nucleotides not matched to a gene: 6.

Details on this clonotype: The junction departs from the called germline gene at one end, perhaps through a read error. The CDR3 nucleotides read TGTGCCAACAGCCAGACAGAGGGCTACATCTTC. Encoded protein: CANSQTEGYIF. This chain joins TRBV4-2 and TRBJ1-2; a weak D match, TRBD1 (5 bases). Germline V gene data show CDR1 as LGHNA and CDR2 as YNFKEQ. CDR3 size: 11 residues.

This chain connects TRBV28 to TRBJ1-5, with D maybe TRBD1 (5 bases). V shed 5 bases and J shed 2 bases, with 13 bases lying between them. The CDR3 runs to 15 residues. CDR1 MDHEN and CDR2 SYDVKM come from the germline V gene. CDR3 loop: CASSPTGLGNQPQHF. CDR3 nucleotides: TGTGCCAGCAGTCCCACAGGACTTGGCAATCAGCCCCAGCATTTT.